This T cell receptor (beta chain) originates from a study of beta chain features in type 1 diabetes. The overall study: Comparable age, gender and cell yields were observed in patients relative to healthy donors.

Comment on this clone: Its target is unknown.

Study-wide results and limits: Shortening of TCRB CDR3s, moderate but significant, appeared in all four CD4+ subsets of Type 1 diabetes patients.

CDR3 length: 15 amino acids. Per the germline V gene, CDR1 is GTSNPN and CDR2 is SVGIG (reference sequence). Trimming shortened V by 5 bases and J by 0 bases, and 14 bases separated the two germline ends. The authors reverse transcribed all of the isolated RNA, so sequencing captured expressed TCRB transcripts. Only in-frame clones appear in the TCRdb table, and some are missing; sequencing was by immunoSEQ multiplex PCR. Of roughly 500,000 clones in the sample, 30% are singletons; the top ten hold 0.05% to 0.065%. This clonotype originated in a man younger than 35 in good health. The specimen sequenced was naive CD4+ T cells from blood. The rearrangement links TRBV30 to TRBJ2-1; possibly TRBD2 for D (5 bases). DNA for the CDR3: TGTGCCTGGTCCGTGGGGAGCGTCTCCTACAATGAGCAGTTCTTC. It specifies CAWSVGSVSYNEQFF.